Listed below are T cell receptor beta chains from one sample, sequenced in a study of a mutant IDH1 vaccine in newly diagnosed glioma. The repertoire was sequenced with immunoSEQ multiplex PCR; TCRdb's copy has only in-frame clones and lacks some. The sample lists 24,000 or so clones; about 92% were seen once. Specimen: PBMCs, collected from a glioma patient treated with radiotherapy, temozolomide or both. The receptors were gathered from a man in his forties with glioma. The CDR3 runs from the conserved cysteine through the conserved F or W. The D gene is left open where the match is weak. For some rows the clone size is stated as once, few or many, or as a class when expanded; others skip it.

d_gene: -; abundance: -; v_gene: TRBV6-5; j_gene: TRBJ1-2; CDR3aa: CASTTGTALYGYTF; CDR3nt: TGTGCCAGCACGACTGGGACGGCCCTTTATGGCTACACCTTC
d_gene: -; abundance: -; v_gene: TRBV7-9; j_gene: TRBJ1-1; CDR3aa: CASSADGDTEAFF; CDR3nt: TGTGCCAGCAGCGCGGACGGCGACACTGAAGCTTTCTTT
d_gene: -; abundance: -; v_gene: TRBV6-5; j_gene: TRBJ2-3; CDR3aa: CASSYDDSTDTQYF; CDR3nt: TGTGCCAGCAGTTACGATGACAGCACAGATACGCAGTATTTT
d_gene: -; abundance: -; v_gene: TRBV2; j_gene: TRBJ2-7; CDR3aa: CASRERAETPYEQYF; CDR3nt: TGTGCCAGCCGTGAGCGAGCGGAGACTCCCTACGAGCAGTACTTC
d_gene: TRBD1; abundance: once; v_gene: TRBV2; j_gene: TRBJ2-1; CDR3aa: CASSGQGKNEQFF; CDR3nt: TGTGCCAGCAGCGGACAGGGTAAGAATGAGCAGTTCTTC
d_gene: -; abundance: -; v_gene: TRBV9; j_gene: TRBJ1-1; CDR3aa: CASSVVSPGLTEAFF; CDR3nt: TGTGCCAGCAGCGTAGTGTCACCCGGGCTCACTGAAGCTTTCTTT
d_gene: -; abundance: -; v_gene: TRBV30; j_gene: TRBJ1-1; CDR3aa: CAWSPTPATEAFF; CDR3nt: TGTGCCTGGAGTCCCACCCCGGCCACTGAAGCTTTCTTT
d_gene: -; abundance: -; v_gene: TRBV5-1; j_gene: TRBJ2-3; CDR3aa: CASSPPGVGTDTQYF; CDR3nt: TGCGCCAGCAGCCCCCCGGGGGTGGGCACAGATACGCAGTATTTT
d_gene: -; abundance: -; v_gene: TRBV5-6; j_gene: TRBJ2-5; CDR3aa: CASSRSGTQYF; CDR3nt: TGTGCCAGCAGCCGTAGCGGTACCCAGTACTTC
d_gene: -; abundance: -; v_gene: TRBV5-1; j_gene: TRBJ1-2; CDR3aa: CASSSQGDYGYTF; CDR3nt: TGCGCCAGCAGCTCACAGGGAGACTATGGCTACACCTTC
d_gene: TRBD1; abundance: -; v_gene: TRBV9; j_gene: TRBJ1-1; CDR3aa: CASSPRYAGGLAFF; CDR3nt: TGTGCCAGCAGCCCAAGATACGCAGGGGGCCTAGCTTTCTTT
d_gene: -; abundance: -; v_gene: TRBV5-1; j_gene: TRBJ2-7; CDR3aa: CASSSGDTYEQYF; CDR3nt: TGCGCCAGCAGCTCGGGGGATACCTACGAGCAGTACTTC
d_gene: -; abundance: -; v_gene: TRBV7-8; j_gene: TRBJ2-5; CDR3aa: CASSPGPTQETQYF; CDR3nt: TGTGCCAGCAGCCCCGGACCCACACAAGAGACCCAGTACTTC
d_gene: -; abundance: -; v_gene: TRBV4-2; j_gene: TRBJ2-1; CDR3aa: CASSLDSGKQFF; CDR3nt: TGTGCCAGCAGCCTCGATTCGGGTAAGCAGTTCTTC
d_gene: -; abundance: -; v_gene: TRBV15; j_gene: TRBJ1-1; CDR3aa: CATSRSRGGRTEAFF; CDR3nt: TGTGCCACCAGCAGATCCAGGGGTGGGAGAACTGAAGCTTTCTTT
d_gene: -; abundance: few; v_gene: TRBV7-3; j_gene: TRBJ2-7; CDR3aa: CASPHLVPGYEQYF; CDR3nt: TGTGCCAGTCCCCACCTCGTCCCGGGCTACGAGCAGTACTTC
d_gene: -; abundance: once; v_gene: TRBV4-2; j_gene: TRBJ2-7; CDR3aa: CASSQDPFGGYEQYF; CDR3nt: TGTGCCAGCAGCCAAGATCCATTCGGCGGCTACGAGCAGTACTTC
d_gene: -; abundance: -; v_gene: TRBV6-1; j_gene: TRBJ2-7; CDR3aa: CASSVRQGGPYEQYF; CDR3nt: TGTGCCAGCAGTGTGAGGCAGGGCGGCCCCTACGAGCAGTACTTC
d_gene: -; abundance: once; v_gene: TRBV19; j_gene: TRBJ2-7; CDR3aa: CASSVQTGEPIYEQYF; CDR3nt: TGTGCCAGTAGTGTCCAGACAGGAGAACCTATCTACGAGCAGTACTTC
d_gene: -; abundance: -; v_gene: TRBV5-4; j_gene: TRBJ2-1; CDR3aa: CASSLEGDLANEQFF; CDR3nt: TGTGCCAGCAGTTTGGAGGGGGACTTAGCCAATGAGCAGTTCTTC
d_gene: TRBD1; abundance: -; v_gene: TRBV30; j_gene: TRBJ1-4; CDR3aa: CAWSPYRGTDEKLFF; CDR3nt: TGTGCCTGGAGTCCGTACAGGGGAACGGATGAAAAACTGTTTTTT
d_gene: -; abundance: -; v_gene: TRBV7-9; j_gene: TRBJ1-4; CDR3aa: CASSLKGEKLFF; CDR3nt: TGTGCCAGCAGCTTGAAAGGGGAAAAACTGTTTTTT
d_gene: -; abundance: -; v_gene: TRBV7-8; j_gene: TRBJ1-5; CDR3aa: CASSLGWAGNQPQHF; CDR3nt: TGTGCCAGCAGCTTAGGTTGGGCGGGAAATCAGCCCCAGCATTTT
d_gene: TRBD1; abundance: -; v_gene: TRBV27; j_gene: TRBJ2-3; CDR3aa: CASASDRGTDTQYF; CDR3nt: TGTGCCAGCGCTTCGGACAGGGGCACAGATACGCAGTATTTT
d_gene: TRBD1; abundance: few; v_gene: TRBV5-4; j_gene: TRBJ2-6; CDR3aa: CASSSQGAGANVLTF; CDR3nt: TGTGCCAGCAGCTCCCAGGGGGCTGGGGCCAACGTCCTGACTTTC
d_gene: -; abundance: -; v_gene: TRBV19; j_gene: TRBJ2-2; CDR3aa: CASRTGSAGELFF; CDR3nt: TGTGCCAGTCGTACAGGGTCGGCCGGGGAGCTGTTTTTT
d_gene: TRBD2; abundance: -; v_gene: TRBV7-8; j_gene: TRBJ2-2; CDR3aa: CASSLRSGMGTGELFF; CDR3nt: TGTGCCAGCAGCTTAAGGAGCGGGATGGGTACCGGGGAGCTGTTTTTT
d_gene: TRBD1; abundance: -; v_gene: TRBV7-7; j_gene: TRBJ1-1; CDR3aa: CASSRFKGGRYTEAFF; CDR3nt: TGTGCCAGCAGCCGTTTCAAAGGGGGCCGGTACACTGAAGCTTTCTTT
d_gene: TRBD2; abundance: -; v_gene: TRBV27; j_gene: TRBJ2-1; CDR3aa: CASSPGLAYYNEQFF; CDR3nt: TGTGCCAGCAGTCCGGGACTAGCGTATTACAATGAGCAGTTCTTC
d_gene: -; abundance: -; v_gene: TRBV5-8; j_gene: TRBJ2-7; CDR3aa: CASSFRGRGIDEQYF; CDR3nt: TGTGCCAGCAGCTTCAGAGGCCGGGGGATCGACGAGCAGTACTTC
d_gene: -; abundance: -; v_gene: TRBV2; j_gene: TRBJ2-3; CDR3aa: CASLTLGPPIFSDTQYF; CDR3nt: TGTGCCAGCCTAACCTTGGGACCCCCAATCTTCTCAGATACGCAGTATTTT
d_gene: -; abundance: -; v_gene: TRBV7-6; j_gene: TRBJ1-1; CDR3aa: CASSLGSVTEAFF; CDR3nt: TGTGCCAGCAGCTTGGGCTCGGTCACTGAAGCTTTCTTT
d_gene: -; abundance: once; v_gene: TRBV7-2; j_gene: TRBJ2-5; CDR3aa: CASSLLGPPSLETQYF; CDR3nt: TGTGCCAGCAGCTTACTTGGCCCTCCTTCTCTGGAGACCCAGTACTTC
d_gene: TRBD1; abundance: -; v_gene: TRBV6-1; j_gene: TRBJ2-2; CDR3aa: CASSEAIRGQVDTGELFF; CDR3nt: TGTGCCAGCAGTGAAGCAATCAGGGGGCAGGTAGACACCGGGGAGCTGTTTTTT
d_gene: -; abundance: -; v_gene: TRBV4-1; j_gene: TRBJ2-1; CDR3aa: CASSLFSGDSYNEQFF; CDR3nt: TGCGCCAGCAGCCTATTTAGCGGAGACTCCTACAATGAGCAGTTCTTC
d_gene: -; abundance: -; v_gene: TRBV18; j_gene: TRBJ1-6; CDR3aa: CASSLSGQSYNSPLHF; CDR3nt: TGTGCCAGCTCACTAAGTGGACAGAGCTATAATTCACCCCTCCACTTT
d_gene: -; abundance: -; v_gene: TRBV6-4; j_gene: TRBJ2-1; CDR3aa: CASSGQASSYNEQFF; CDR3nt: TGTGCCAGCAGTGGACAGGCGAGCTCCTACAATGAGCAGTTCTTC
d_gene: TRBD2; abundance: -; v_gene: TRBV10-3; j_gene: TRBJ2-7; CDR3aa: CAISELAGELYEQYF; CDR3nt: TGTGCCATCAGTGAGCTAGCGGGAGAACTCTACGAGCAGTACTTC
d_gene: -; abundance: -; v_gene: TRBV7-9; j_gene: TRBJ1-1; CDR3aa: CASSPRGTGLKAFF; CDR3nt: TGTGCCAGCAGCCCGAGGGGAACAGGATTGAAGGCTTTCTTT
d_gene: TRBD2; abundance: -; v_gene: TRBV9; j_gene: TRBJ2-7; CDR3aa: CASSPYSSGAPYEQYF; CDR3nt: TGTGCCAGCAGCCCATACTCTAGCGGGGCCCCCTACGAGCAGTACTTC
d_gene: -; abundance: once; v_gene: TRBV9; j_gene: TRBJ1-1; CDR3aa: CASSAWDRLGTEAFF; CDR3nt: TGTGCCAGCAGCGCGTGGGACCGCTTGGGGACTGAAGCTTTCTTT